This T cell receptor (beta chain) was obtained from a study of T cells in Graves' hyperthyroidism and ophthalmopathy. Findings and limits, study-wide: The model's output predicted ophthalmopathy at a median of approximately 6.5 months prior to onset.

Amplification targeted TCR beta CDR3 regions from RNA transcripts. First-round RT-PCR with HTBI primers amplified the TCR CDR3 region. In TCRdb, the multiplex PCR reads were re-called with MiXCR into one record per CDR3 protein. The sample includes about 290,000 distinct CDR3 sequences, approximately 18% of them seen just once. This clonotype was seen more than once but under ten times. Its specificity is not known. Germline assignment: CDR1 MGHRA and CDR2 YSYEKL. J was trimmed by 5 bases and V by 1 base; bases with no gene match: 7. The CDR3 consists of 16 residues. The sample comprised blood. The sequence was collected from a man aged 45-65 years with Graves' ophthalmopathy. This chain links TRBV4-1 with TRBJ2-1; TRBD2 matches at 8 bases. CDR3 amino acids: CASSQVRAGGNNEQFF. The CDR3 bases are TGCGCCAGCAGCCAAGTCCGGGCGGGAGGCAACAATGAGCAGTTCTTC.